A single sample gave rise to the 22 T cell receptor beta chains below, sequenced in a study of CD8 T cells in Susac syndrome. Random hexamers were used to reverse transcribe the RNA input (roughly 0.5 to 1 ug). TCRdb reanalysed the immunoSEQ multiplex PCR reads using MiXCR and keeps one entry per CDR3 protein. The table records about 190,000 distinct CDR3 sequences, nearly 97% of them present only once. Sample: CD4+ T cells from PBMCs. The source is a human donor with Susac syndrome.

The V and J genes are TRBV4-3 and TRBJ2-2; 12 bases fit TRBD2. The CDR3 runs to 16 residues. V lost 5 bases and J lost 5; bases outside the gene matches: 6. From germline, CDR1 is LGHNA and CDR2 YSLEER. In nucleotides, the CDR3 is TGCGCCAGCAGCACTCGACTAGCGGGGGTAACCGGGGAGCTGTTTTTT. Its protein product is CASSTRLAGVTGELFF.

The CDR3 loop reads CASSRSTGNNSPLHF. The CDR3 DNA reads TGTGCCAGCAGTCGATCGACAGGAAATAATTCACCCCTCCACTTT. The chain links TRBV27 to TRBJ1-6, with a weak D call TRBD1 (6 bases). Between the trimmed V and J ends, which lost 5 bases and 5 bases, there was a span of 13 bases. There are 15 residues in the CDR3. CDR1 and CDR2 from the germline V gene are MNHEY and SMNVEV (reference sequence).

V usage is TRBV7-2 and J usage is TRBJ1-4; TRBD1 aligns across 8 bases. This CDR3 contains 16 residues. CDR1 is SGHTA and CDR2 is FQGNSA in the germline V gene. V trimming: 5 bases; J trimming: 2 bases; junction bases outside the gene matches: 7. CDR3 loop: CASSQQGAGTNEKLFF. The CDR3 bases are TGTGCCAGCAGCCAGCAGGGGGCTGGGACTAATGAAAAACTGTTTTTT.

The CDR3 DNA reads TGTGCCAGCAGCCAAAAACAGGGGGCGGCGGAGACCCAGTACTTC. Translation gives CASSQKQGAAETQYF. V and J are TRBV7-2 and TRBJ2-5; 9 nucleotides match TRBD1. Germline V gene data show CDR1 as SGHTA and CDR2 as FQGNSA. This CDR3 contains 15 residues. J was trimmed by 5 bases and V by 5 bases; bases with no gene match: 9.

The gene calls are TRBV11-2 and TRBJ2-3; 12 bases fit TRBD2. Germline assignment: CDR1 SGHAT and CDR2 FQNNGV. The CDR3 is made up of 21 amino acids. V trimming: 6 bases; J trimming: 1 base; junction bases outside the gene matches: 20. CDR3 bases: TGTGCCAGCAGGCGCCCCGGACGAGGGCTAGCGGGGGGGCCTGGCACAGATACGCAGTATTTT. This gives the protein CASRRPGRGLAGGPGTDTQYF.

The rearrangement links TRBV30 to TRBJ2-7; weak D call: TRBD1 (5 bases). The CDR3 consists of 13 residues. CDR1 is GTSNPN and CDR2 is SVGIG in the germline V gene (reference sequence). The ends were cut back, 1 base at V and 2 bases at J, with 9 bases in the middle. This CDR3 reads CAWSEGRAYEQYF. Written as DNA, the CDR3 is TGTGCCTGGAGTGAAGGCAGGGCCTACGAGCAGTACTTC.

The V call is TRBV30, the J call TRBJ1-1; D call uncertain. CDR1 is GTSNPN, CDR2 SVGIG, per germline (reference sequence). V lost 3 bases to trimming and J lost 5 bases, with 19 bases between them. The CDR3 is made up of 15 amino acids. In DNA, the CDR3 is TGTGCCTGGAGCCGCAAGGGAGGGTCGTGGACTGAAGCTTTCTTT. It translates to CAWSRKGGSWTEAFF. Full variable domain (outside the CDR3, taken from reference TRBV30 and TRBJ1-1): SQTIHQWPATLVQPVGSPLSLECTVEGTSNPNLYWYRQAAGRGLQLLFYSVGIGQISSEVPQNLSASRPQDRQFILSSKKLLLSDSGFYLCAWSRKGGSWTEAFFGQGTRLTVV.

This sequence joins TRBV7-3 and TRBJ1-6; D not resolved. This CDR3 contains 13 residues. From germline, CDR1 is SGHTA and CDR2 FQGTGA. Deletions cut 2 bases from V and 7 bases from J, with 6 bases between. This chain's CDR3 is CASSLDRNSPLHF. The CDR3 DNA reads as TGTGCCAGCAGCTTAGATCGGAATTCACCCCTCCACTTT.

This clonotype has just a few counts. The chain is built from TRBV11-2 and TRBJ2-1; no clear D. Germline CDR1 reads SGHAT; CDR2 reads FQNNGV. There are 14 residues in the CDR3. V dropped 1 base and J dropped 0 bases, with 4 bases sitting between them. CDR3 in DNA: TGTGCCAGCAGCTTAGGGAGCTCCTACAATGAGCAGTTCTTC. This translates into CASSLGSSYNEQFF.

V is TRBV28 and J is TRBJ1-5; a weak D match, TRBD1 (6 bases). There are 14 residues in the CDR3. Germline V gives CDR1 MDHEN, CDR2 SYDVKM. V shed 4 bases and J shed 8 bases, with 15 bases lying between them. CDR3 in DNA: TGTGCCAGCAGTTGGGTCAGGGGCGGCAAGCCCCAGCATTTT. Protein product: CASSWVRGGKPQHF.

The chain joins TRBV7-9 to TRBJ1-1; D uncertain. The V gene lost 2 bases and the J gene lost 5 bases, with 12 bases spanning the gap. In germline, CDR1 is SEHNR, CDR2 FQNEAQ (reference sequence). The CDR3 consists of 14 residues. The CDR3 DNA reads as TGTGCCAGCAGCTTACGCTCCGCTTGGACTGAAGCTTTCTTT. This codes for CASSLRSAWTEAFF.

For this clonotype: A read error may produce the germline difference seen at one junction end. The chain links TRBV7-2 to TRBJ1-2; D is uncertain. Germline loops: CDR1 SGHTA, CDR2 FQGNSA. CDR3 length: 15 amino acids. The CDR3 DNA is TGTGCCAGCAGCCAAACCGGTCGGACTAATTATGGCTACACCTTC. This sequence encodes CASSQTGRTNYGYTF.

This sequence joins TRBV7-2 and TRBJ1-2, with D maybe TRBD1 (6 bases). Looked up from germline, CDR1 is SGHTA and CDR2 is FQGNSA. V was trimmed by 2 bases and J by 2 bases, leaving 12 bases between them. The CDR3 consists of 15 residues. CDR3 coding DNA: TGTGCCAGCAGCTTACCCGTCGGACAGAACTATGGCTACACCTTC. It specifies CASSLPVGQNYGYTF. Drawing the rest from reference TRBV7-2 and TRBJ1-2, the complete variable domain is GAGVSQSPSNKVTEKGKDVELRCDPISGHTALYWYRQSLGQGLEFLIYFQGNSAPDKSGLPSDRFSAERTGGSVSTLTIQRTQQEDSAVYLCASSLPVGQNYGYTFGSGTRLTVV.

The V call is TRBV19, the J call TRBJ1-6; D unclear. The CDR3 is 17 amino acids. Deletions cut 6 bases from V and 6 bases from J, with 21 bases between. Looked up from germline, CDR1 is LNHDA and CDR2 is SQIVND (reference sequence). The CDR3 sequence is CASSLWTESEGNSPLHF. DNA for the CDR3: TGTGCCAGTAGCCTTTGGACGGAATCGGAGGGTAATTCACCCCTCCACTTT.

J is TRBJ2-1 and V is TRBV28; 8 bases are a match to TRBD2. From germline, CDR1 is MDHEN and CDR2 SYDVKM. Trimming cost V 6 bases and J 6 bases; bases outside gene matches: 4. This CDR3 has 13 amino acids. The CDR3 bases are TGTGCCAGCAGACGCGGGACTAGCAATGAGCAGTTCTTC. The encoded protein is CASRRGTSNEQFF.

The chain carries TRBV30 and TRBJ2-6, with D tentatively TRBD1 (7 bases). V gave up 2 bases and J gave up 2 bases, with 10 bases separating them. The CDR3 contains 15 residues. Looked up from germline, CDR1 is GTSNPN and CDR2 is SVGIG (reference sequence). The CDR3 coding sequence is TGTGCCTGGAGTTCAGGGGGGACTGGGGCCAACGTCCTGACTTTC. Its protein product is CAWSSGGTGANVLTF.

The V gene is TRBV12-3 or TRBV12-4, the J gene TRBJ2-3, with 8 bases aligning to TRBD1. The CDR3 runs to 17 residues. Losses at the gene ends were 5 bases for V and 1 base for J; bases not matched to a gene: 11. Here the CDR3 DNA reads TGTGCCAGCAGTCAAATGACAGGGGATACGGGCACAGATACGCAGTATTTT. Translated, it gives CASSQMTGDTGTDTQYF.

The chain joins TRBV13 to TRBJ2-1, with TRBD2 as a possible D gene (6 bases). Germline values: CDR1 PRHDT, CDR2 FYEKMQ (reference sequence). This CDR3 has 13 amino acids. V shed 2 bases and J shed 12 bases, with 14 bases lying between them. The CDR3 sequence is CASSLPGVRGQFF. Written as DNA, the CDR3 is TGTGCCAGCAGCTTACCGGGGGTGAGGGGGCAGTTCTTC.

V and J are TRBV19 and TRBJ2-1; either TRBD1 or TRBD2 may fit D (5 bases each). V was trimmed by 3 bases and J by 8 bases, leaving 20 bases between them. The germline gives CDR1 LNHDA, CDR2 SQIVND (reference sequence). The CDR3 is 16 residues long. The CDR3 DNA is TGTGCCAGTAGTATGCCGGGGCGGCCATCGCTAGATGAGCAGTTCTTC. This encodes CASSMPGRPSLDEQFF.

This clonotype was recorded only once. The V gene is TRBV5-1, the J gene TRBJ2-5; possibly TRBD1 or TRBD2 for D (5 bases each). V lost 0 bases and J 5 bases, leaving 14 bases between the germline ends. CDR3 length: 15 residues. CDR1 and CDR2 from the germline V gene are SGHRS and YFSETQ. The CDR3 loop is CASSLEGQRGETQYF. In DNA form, the CDR3 reads TGCGCCAGCAGCTTGGAGGGGCAGCGAGGGGAGACCCAGTACTTC.

This clonotype has more than one count but fewer than ten. This rearrangement joins TRBV18 to TRBJ1-1, with 10 bases identical to TRBD1. The CDR3 spans 13 residues. V lost 3 bases to trimming and J lost 5 bases; unmatched junction nucleotides: 0. The germline V gene has CDR1 KGHSH and CDR2 LQKENI. The DNA for the CDR3 is TGTGCCAGCTCACCGGGACAGGGGACTGAAGCTTTCTTT. Translated, it gives CASSPGQGTEAFF.

The chain employs TRBV29-1 and TRBJ2-1, with D unresolved. The CDR3 length is 12 residues. CDR1 SQVTM and CDR2 ANQGSEA come from the germline V gene. V gave up 8 bases and J gave up 6 bases, with 14 bases separating them. CDR3 bases: TGCAGCTCCAGTCGCCCTCCCAATGAGCAGTTCTTC. Translated, it gives CSSSRPPNEQFF.